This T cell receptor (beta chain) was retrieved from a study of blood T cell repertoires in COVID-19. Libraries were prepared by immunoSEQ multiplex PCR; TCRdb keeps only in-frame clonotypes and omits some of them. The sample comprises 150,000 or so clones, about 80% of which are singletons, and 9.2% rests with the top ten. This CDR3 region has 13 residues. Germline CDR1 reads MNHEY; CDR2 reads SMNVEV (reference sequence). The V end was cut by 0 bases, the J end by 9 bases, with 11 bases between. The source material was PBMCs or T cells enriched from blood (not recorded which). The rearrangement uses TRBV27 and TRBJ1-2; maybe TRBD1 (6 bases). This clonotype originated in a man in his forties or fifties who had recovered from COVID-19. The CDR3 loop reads CASSLSGGDSYTF. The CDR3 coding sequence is TGTGCCAGCAGTTTATCAGGGGGGGATAGCTACACCTTC.